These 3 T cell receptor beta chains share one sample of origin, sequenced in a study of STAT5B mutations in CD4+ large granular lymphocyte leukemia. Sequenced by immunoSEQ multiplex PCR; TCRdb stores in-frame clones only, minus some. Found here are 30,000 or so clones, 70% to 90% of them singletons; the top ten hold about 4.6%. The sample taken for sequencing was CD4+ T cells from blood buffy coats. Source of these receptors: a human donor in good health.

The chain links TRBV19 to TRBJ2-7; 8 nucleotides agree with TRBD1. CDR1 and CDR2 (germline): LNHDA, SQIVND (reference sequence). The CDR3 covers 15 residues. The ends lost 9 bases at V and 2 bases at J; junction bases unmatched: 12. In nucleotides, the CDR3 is TGTGCCAGCTCCCCGACGACAGGGGTGACCTACGAGCAGTACTTC. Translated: CASSPTTGVTYEQYF.

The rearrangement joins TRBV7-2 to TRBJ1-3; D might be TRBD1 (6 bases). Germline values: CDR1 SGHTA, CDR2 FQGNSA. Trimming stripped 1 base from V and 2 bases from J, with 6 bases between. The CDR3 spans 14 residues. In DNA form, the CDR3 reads TGTGCCAGCAGCTTAGGACAGGCTGGAAACACCATATATTTT. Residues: CASSLGQAGNTIYF. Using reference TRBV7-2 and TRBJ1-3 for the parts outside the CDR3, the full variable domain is GAGVSQSPSNKVTEKGKDVELRCDPISGHTALYWYRQSLGQGLEFLIYFQGNSAPDKSGLPSDRFSAERTGGSVSTLTIQRTQQEDSAVYLCASSLGQAGNTIYFGEGSWLTVV.

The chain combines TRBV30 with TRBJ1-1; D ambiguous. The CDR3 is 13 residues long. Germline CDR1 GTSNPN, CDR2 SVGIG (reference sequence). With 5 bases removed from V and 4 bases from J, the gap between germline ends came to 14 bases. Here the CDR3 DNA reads TGTGCCTGGGGCCGAAACGGCGGCACTGAAGCTTTCTTT. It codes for CAWGRNGGTEAFF.